This is a list of T cell receptor beta chains from one sample in a study of shared clonotypes between healthy human individuals. This table comes from immunoSEQ multiplex PCR, and its TCRdb copy is limited to in-frame clones, with some not included. The profile shows 500,000 to 700,000 clones, around 96% of them singletons. Specimen: naive CD8+ T cells sorted from blood. These receptors were obtained from a woman aged 25 to 39 in good health. Each CDR3 is given with its conserved first and last residue. Each record gives: CDR3 protein, V gene, J gene, CDR3 length.

CASSQPPGLALSYNEQFF	TRBV4-1	TRBJ2-1	18
CASSIIPFNQPQHF	TRBV19	TRBJ1-5	14
CASSPTPSYEQYF	TRBV4-2	TRBJ2-7	13
CASTGGTSGYNEQFF	TRBV7-8	TRBJ2-1	15
CASSIIGGDNQPQHF	TRBV19	TRBJ1-5	15
CASSPRKGLDIEQYF	TRBV28	TRBJ2-7	15
CASSIGFGQHYEQYF	TRBV19	TRBJ2-7	15
CASSLRDPWHEQYF	TRBV27	TRBJ2-7	14
CASSFYSTYEQYF	TRBV28	TRBJ2-7	13
CASSLGGLSGNTIYF	TRBV13	TRBJ1-3	15
CATERRGVGGYTF	TRBV6-1	TRBJ1-2	13
CASSQDPGVDEQYF	TRBV4-1	TRBJ2-7	14
CATSVLTSGVYNEQFF	TRBV15	TRBJ2-1	16
CASSQGRNQPQHF	TRBV5-6	TRBJ1-5	13
CASRFSGALYEQYF	TRBV27	TRBJ2-7	14
CASSLKGGSGMEQYF	TRBV13	TRBJ2-7	15
CASSLAGSGGETQYF	TRBV13	TRBJ2-5	15
CASRPSGRGTGELFF	TRBV7-9	TRBJ2-2	15
CASSGVVADQETQYF	TRBV19	TRBJ2-5	15
CASGSYEQYF	TRBV28	TRBJ2-7	10
CSARERVTDFF	TRBV20-1	TRBJ2-1	11
CASSLGAGGHTGELFF	TRBV7-2	TRBJ2-2	16
CASSIDGEGEKLFF	TRBV19	TRBJ1-4	14
CASSLDYGRTYNEQFF	TRBV7-6	TRBJ2-1	16